This section outlines one TCR beta chain sequence together with its context. This clonotype has only one observation. What antigen it recognizes has not been identified. The record has no base qualities; no much larger clone is one base away. Libraries were made using 5' RACE. TCRdb names Illumina HiSeq 2500 as the instrument used. A second about 7 to 11 cycle PCR used a sample-barcoded 5' primer and a J-beta primer mix. A template-switch 5' adaptor carrying 12 random nucleotides introduced a unique molecular identifier onto each TCR beta cDNA molecule. Each sample yielded at least 3 million CDR3-containing paired-end reads. The Mint cDNA synthesis kit, primed by a TRBC-specific oligonucleotide, was used to synthesize first-strand cDNA from all RNA. All cDNA was treated with uracil-DNA glycosylase and then went through a first 18-cycle PCR with the universal primers M1SS and BC2_uni_R. The authors processed their data as follows. For normalization, 1 million high-quality reads were randomly selected from each sample, with every read carrying a distinct molecular identifier. Reads with shared molecular identifiers were discarded instead of being binned into consensus sequences. MiTCR, set to a Q25 quality threshold and the strictest error-elimination algorithm, was used for CDR3 identification, clonotype clustering and error correction. Lower-bound total TCR beta diversity was estimated with a nonparametric unseen species model using Euler transformation. TCRdb reprocessing: public reads trimmed at Q25 with fastp, clones called with MiXCR, in-frame beta chains kept. A single entry per CDR3 protein holds the most common genes and DNA from its merged rows. The V and J calls here are based on TCRdb, not the publication. The sample contains roughly 1.5 million distinct CDR3 sequences, under 55% of them found a single time. The biggest ten clones account for just over 4% of the sample.

The roughly 37 donors, aged 6 to 90 years, were systemically healthy Caucasian individuals from Russia. Each donor gave 9.5 to 10 milliliters of peripheral blood, drawn into EDTA-treated Vacutainer tubes. Ficoll-Paque density-gradient centrifugation was used to isolate PBMCs, with at least 7 million per sample. Trizol reagent was used to extract total RNA from the PBMCs, yielding at least 5 micrograms per sample. Naive CD45RAhigh/CD27high T cell percentages were measured by flow cytometry on a PBMC aliquot from every donor. CDR1 and CDR2, per the germline V gene, are MNHEY and SVGAGI. Trimming removed 0 bases from V and 4 bases from J, leaving 12 bases between the germline ends. CDR3 length: 15 amino acids, cysteine to phenylalanine. Of the read, only the CDR3 DNA is kept; its 45 bases are in frame from base 1. These data belong to a study of blood T cells in healthy people across ages (dated by TCRdb to the mid-2010s). Study-level background: In model experiments, template switching captured roughly one uniquely barcoded TCR beta cDNA molecule for every two T cells. Age-related changes in TCR beta repertoire diversity were measured in the study by deep sequencing normalized with unique cDNA molecular identifiers. To avoid experimental bias, donors of different ages were distributed randomly across sequencing lanes. Two additional independent replicas of 1 million unique cDNA reads from the same blood draw were analyzed for two donors (one aged 18 to 30 and one aged 80 or older). The donors were divided into four age groups: young (average around 15 years), middle-aged (around 41), aged (approximately 59) and long-lived (roughly 82).

The research as a whole found: Total diversity estimates from one million sequenced T cells were considered lower bounds and underestimates. Compared with the aged group, the long-lived group had more naive CD4+ T cells, fewer expanded clones and increased TCR diversity, a pattern suggesting age selection. Observed TCR beta diversity per million T cells fell roughly linearly with age, and a significant reduction was already apparent by age roughly 40. Conclusive comparison of naive and antigen-experienced compartments was prevented by the profiling of bulk unsorted PBMCs. Observed TCR beta diversity correlated strongly with the percentage of naive T cells measured by flow cytometry. The CMV infection status of donors was not known, potentially confounding age-related changes in expanded clonotypes.

Sample: blood. This sequence originates from a woman aged 18-35 years in good health. The rearranged chain carries TRBV6-5 and TRBJ1-1; tentative D gene TRBD1, with 5 bases matching. The DNA reads TGTGCCAGCAGTTACTCGATGAGAGGGGCCACTGAAGCTTTCTTT. Its translation is CASSYSMRGATEAFF.